One sample yielded the 17 T cell receptor beta chains listed below, sequenced in a study of tumor and adjacent non-tumor tissue in lung cancer. This sample's RNA came from whole unsorted tissue. The library came from three nested PCR rounds adapted from ARM-PCR protocols. TCRdb independently ran MiXCR on the multiplex PCR reads; one entry per CDR3 protein. The sample has 78,000 or so distinct CDR3 sequences, 80% seen once. Sequencing input: lung tumor tissue. These receptors came from a woman aged 45-65 years with non-small cell lung cancer.

Comment on this clonotype: Possible read error: a much larger clone is one base away. The chain carries TRBV6-5 and TRBJ1-2; 11 bases agree with TRBD1. The CDR3 extends over 13 amino acids. V dropped 11 bases and J dropped 5; count of bases not matched to a gene: 7. In germline, CDR1 is MNHEY, CDR2 SVGAGI. The CDR3 here is CACSGTGGYGYTF. In DNA, the CDR3 is TGTGCCTGCTCCGGGACAGGGGGATATGGCTACACCTTC.

This clonotype turned up a few times. Germline and junction disagree at one end, which may indicate a read error. This chain links TRBV6-6 with TRBJ2-1; 8 bases align to TRBD2. CDR1 and CDR2 (germline): MNHNY, SVGAGI (reference sequence). The CDR3 extends over 13 amino acids. The CDR3 loop reads CASGPGGLGGQLF. The CDR3 bases are TGTGCCAGCGGGCCGGGGGGGCTCGGGGGGCAGCTCTTC.

The chain uses TRBV29-1 and TRBJ1-2; D is undetermined. The CDR3 is made up of 11 amino acids. CDR1 is SQVTM and CDR2 is ANQGSEA in the germline V gene. V was pared by 2 bases and J by 10 bases, with 11 bases between. CDR3 nucleotides: TGCAGCGTTGAAACTTCGGTTGACTACACCTTC. Amino acid sequence: CSVETSVDYTF. The full variable domain, with the rest looked up from reference TRBV29-1 and TRBJ1-2, is SAVISQKPSRDICQRGTSLTIQCQVDSQVTMMFWYRQQPGQSLTLIATANQGSEATYESGFVIDKFPISRPNLTFSTLTVSNMSPEDSSIYLCSVETSVDYTFGSGTRLTVV.

Points on this clonotype: One end of the junction is discordant with germline, which a read error may explain. The V gene is TRBV6-1, the J gene TRBJ2-7, with 7 bases identical to TRBD2. There are 18 residues in the CDR3. Per germline, CDR1 MNHNS and CDR2 SASEGT. CDR3 loop: CAGSEAHGCGSGSIGQYF. The CDR3 DNA follows: TGTGCCGGCAGTGAAGCGCACGGGTGCGGGAGTGGATCAATTGGGCAGTACTTC.

With regard to this clonotype: The CDR3 ends on some other residue instead of the conserved phenylalanine or tryptophan, so this is likely a read error. The chain joins TRBV20-1 to TRBJ1-5, with D possibly matching TRBD1 (5 bases). Looked up from germline, CDR1 is DFQATT and CDR2 is SNEGSKA (reference sequence). The CDR3 is 13 residues long. Trimming removed 5 bases from V and 9 bases from J, with 17 bases in between. The CDR3 DNA is TGCAGTGCTGCGACAGTGAACGTTTTGCCCCAGCATCTT. Residues: CSAATVNVLPQHL.

This clonotype was counted once. Because it lacks the conserved phenylalanine or tryptophan at the end, this CDR3 is likely a read error. The chain joins TRBV6-1 to TRBJ2-5, with 9 bases fitting TRBD2. The CDR3 loop spans 16 amino acids. V was pared by 1 base and J by 2 bases, with 5 bases of the junction left unmatched. Germline CDR1 MNHNS, CDR2 SASEGT. The CDR3 sequence is CASSEVGGGVQETQYL. In nucleotides, the CDR3 is TGTGCCAGCAGTGAAGTCGGCGGGGGGGTGCAAGAGACCCAGTACCTC.

On this clonotype itself: The CDR3 ends on some other residue instead of the conserved phenylalanine or tryptophan, so this is likely a read error. V is TRBV11-1 and J is TRBJ1-1; the D is unclear. The CDR3 is 15 amino acids. Trimming took off 4 bases at V and 1 base at J, with 13 bases between the two ends. Germline V CDR1 and CDR2: SGHAT, FQDESV (reference sequence). CDR3 nucleotide sequence: TGTGCCAGCAGCTCCGAGGAGTGGTCGAACACTGAAGCTTTCTAT. Protein product: CASSSEEWSNTEAFY.

This clonotype was seen once. Here the CDR3 omits its conserved ending phenylalanine or tryptophan, so a read error is the likely source. No DNA is shown, since the ends of the CDR3 on it are uncertain; the CDR3 is the one TCRdb lists. The chain carries TRBV2 and TRBJ2-2; the table's D call, TRBD1, was not checked against the DNA. CDR1 is SNHLY and CDR2 is FYNNEI in the germline V gene. The CDR3 is 14 residues long, counting both termini. CDR3 sequence: CASRDRGNTGEPFI.

The chain combines TRBV28 with TRBJ2-2; D is ambiguous. CDR3 length equals 16 residues. The germline V gene has CDR1 MDHEN and CDR2 SYDVKM. V shed 5 bases and J shed 4 bases, with 17 bases lying between them. CDR3: CASSMERSRVTGELFF. The DNA for the CDR3 is TGTGCCAGCAGTATGGAGCGATCTCGTGTCACCGGGGAGCTGTTTTTT.

This clonotype was recorded once. The junction differs from germline at one of its ends, possibly a read error. V gene TRBV24-1 combines with J gene TRBJ2-1; 9 bases are a match to TRBD2. The CDR3 contains 17 residues. The germline V gene encodes CDR1 KGHDR and CDR2 SFDVKD. Here the CDR3 DNA reads TGCGCCACCAGTGACGAGACCGGGACTAGCACTATCAATGAGCAGTTCTTC. Its protein is CATSDETGTSTINEQFF.

The rearrangement links TRBV28 to TRBJ2-1; D gene ambiguous. Germline CDR1 MDHEN, CDR2 SYDVKM. The V end lost 6 bases, the J end lost 13 bases, and 25 bases lay between the germline ends. The CDR3 is 15 residues long. DNA of the CDR3: TGTGCCAGCAGATCTTCTCAGCCTACGCCGCCCAATCAGTTCTTC. Its translation is CASRSSQPTPPNQFF.

This clonotype was seen repeatedly, ten times or more. The chain recombines TRBV5-5 with TRBJ1-2; no definite D call. With 0 bases removed from V and 2 bases from J, the gap between germline ends came to 11 bases. Germline V gene sequence: CDR1 SGHKS, CDR2 YYEKEE (reference sequence). The CDR3 extends over 15 amino acids. In nucleotides, the CDR3 is TGTGCCAGCAGCTTGGTATCCAGTCAGAACTATGGCTACACCTTC. This codes for CASSLVSSQNYGYTF.

Regarding this clonotype: The junction does not match germline at one end; this may be a read error. The genes are TRBV4-2 and TRBJ1-2; 8 bases align to TRBD1. This CDR3 has 14 residues. Per germline, CDR1 LGHNA and CDR2 YNFKEQ. In nucleotides, the CDR3 is TGTACCAGCGGAGAGAACAGGGGGGTTTATGGCTACAACTTC. It is translated as CTSGENRGVYGYNF.

This clonotype is a singleton in its sample. This chain uses TRBV5-6 with TRBJ2-2; D possibly corresponds to TRBD2 (6 bases). Trimming removed 3 bases at V and 3 bases at J, with 15 bases between. The CDR3 runs 16 residues. Looked up from germline, CDR1 is SGHDT and CDR2 is YYEEEE. CDR3 sequence: CASSYGTRIYTGELFF. The CDR3, as DNA: TGTGCCAGCAGCTACGGGACTCGGATTTACACCGGGGAGCTGTTTTTT.

J is TRBJ2-4 and V is TRBV6-2 or TRBV6-3; 7 nucleotides align to TRBD2. V gave up 6 bases and J gave up 14 bases; unmatched junction bases: 13. Per germline, CDR1 MNHEY and CDR2 SVGEGT. The CDR3 totals 13 residues. The CDR3 DNA sequence: TGTGCCAGCAGGACGGGAGGCAAAAACGTTAAGTACTTC. Its translation is CASRTGGKNVKYF.

This clonotype was detected once. This could be a read error, since a much larger clone is one nucleotide away. Given the absence of the conserved phenylalanine or tryptophan at the CDR3 end, a read error is likely. The chain employs TRBV12-3 or TRBV12-4 and TRBJ1-5; D unclear. This CDR3 is 15 amino acids long. CDR3 amino acids: CASKTGAGSSQPQHI. The CDR3 coding sequence is TGTGCCAGCAAAACCGGCGCGGGGAGCAGTCAGCCCCAGCATATT.

The rearrangement joins TRBV4-1 to TRBJ2-3, with no clear D. The CDR3 has 18 residues. The germline gives CDR1 MGHRA, CDR2 YSYEKL. V was cut by 4 bases and J by 1 base, with 21 bases left in between. CDR3 in amino acids: CASSLEPPPGVGTDTQYF. CDR3 nucleotide sequence: TGCGCCAGCAGCCTAGAGCCCCCTCCTGGAGTAGGCACAGATACGCAGTATTTT.